Here is one T cell receptor beta chain with its context. As yet, its antigen is unknown. These data originate in a study of OX40 agonist ivuxolimab in advanced cancers. Study-wide points: Among T cells, CD8+ cells averaged more expanded clones than CD4+ cells.

Some clones are missing from TCRdb's copy, which holds only in-frame ones; the method was immunoSEQ multiplex PCR. The sample includes roughly 48,000 clones, around 79% of them seen just once. Germline CDR1 reads SGHDT; CDR2 reads YYEEEE. The CDR3 contains 16 residues. V shed 1 base and J shed 4 bases, with 14 bases lying between them. The sequence came from an adult with an advanced solid tumor such as melanoma, head and neck, liver or kidney cancer. The rearrangement links TRBV5-6 to TRBJ2-2; the D gene is possibly TRBD2 (6 bases). The material sequenced was CD4+ or CD8+ T cells sorted from blood, taken in a trial of the OX40 agonist ivuxolimab. The CDR3 loop reads CASSLPGEVGTGELFF. DNA of the CDR3: TGTGCCAGCAGCTTGCCTGGGGAGGTCGGCACCGGGGAGCTGTTTTTT.